This is a list of T cell receptor beta chains from one sample in a study of blood T cells in healthy people across ages. TCRdb processed the 5' RACE reads anew with MiXCR; each CDR3 protein has one entry. The sample records 600,000 or so distinct CDR3 sequences, 25% to 30% being singletons. The material sequenced was blood. Receptor source: a woman aged 80 or older in good health. Each CDR3 is given with its conserved first and last residue. Each record gives: J gene, V gene, CDR3 protein.

TRBJ1-5	TRBV7-2	CASSLQDRGYQPQHF
TRBJ2-5	TRBV5-1	CASSLTTETQYF
TRBJ2-7	TRBV5-1	CASSSGTGEQYF
TRBJ2-1	TRBV20-1	CSAPSRGPRLDEQFF
TRBJ2-3	TRBV12-3/TRBV12-4	CASSSVDSGGARDTQYF
TRBJ1-2	TRBV9	CASSLRQGAIYGYTF
TRBJ2-7	TRBV7-2	CASCSQGGAYEQYF
TRBJ2-6	TRBV10-3	CAISSGNQGDLTF
TRBJ2-3	TRBV10-2	CASRGMGDTQYF
TRBJ2-5	TRBV11-2	CASSPTLGTQYF
TRBJ2-3	TRBV5-1	CASSFTSGGAPADTQYF
TRBJ2-2	TRBV20-1	CSARDPFSNTGELCF
TRBJ1-5	TRBV6-2/TRBV6-3	CASRQTGGPGQPQHF
TRBJ2-1	TRBV7-2	CASSLDGGGGAGRNEQFF
TRBJ2-1	TRBV18	CASSRLGTSAGSSYNEQFF
TRBJ2-6	TRBV30	CAWSTGANVLTF
TRBJ1-6	TRBV5-6	CASKPTGTANSPLHF
TRBJ1-2	TRBV6-1	CASDRNYGYTF
TRBJ2-1	TRBV7-9	CASSWTHANEQFF
TRBJ1-5	TRBV7-2	CASSLVQGGYQPQHF
TRBJ2-3	TRBV20-1	CSWGASGGVGTQYF
TRBJ2-7	TRBV20-1	CSASTGIYEQYF
TRBJ1-1	TRBV6-5	CASSYSVTGDTEAFF
TRBJ1-2	TRBV7-9	CASSLIAGVVQTAYGYTF
TRBJ2-7	TRBV23-1	CASSTDTGIIYEQYF
TRBJ2-5	TRBV5-5	CASSPLLAGGWETQYF
TRBJ1-1	TRBV7-2	CASSPNGAGNTEAFF
TRBJ1-2	TRBV4-1	CASSQRAGGDYGYTF
TRBJ1-1	TRBV7-2	CASSSLNRGMSEAFF
TRBJ2-7	TRBV28	CASSYPGQAYEQYF
TRBJ2-7	TRBV7-9	CASSSTAIYEQYF
TRBJ2-5	TRBV20-1	CSVPGQGSETQYF
TRBJ2-7	TRBV12-3/TRBV12-4	CASTRDSAYEQYF
TRBJ1-1	TRBV5-6	CASSSMGPAERAEAFF
TRBJ2-7	TRBV7-9	CASSLTGGISYEQYF
TRBJ2-7	TRBV18	CASSPLRDRGTYEQYF
TRBJ1-1	TRBV5-1	CASSLGGSLMNTEAFF
TRBJ2-5	TRBV5-6	CASSPVQRGQETQYF
TRBJ2-7	TRBV2	CAGLAGRLSPEQYF